The 14 T cell receptor beta chains below were found in one sample sequenced in a study of cytomegalovirus exposure and HLA in healthy donors. Profiled with immunoSEQ multiplex PCR; TCRdb holds only in-frame clones, not every one. The repertoire has some 190,000 clones, 86% of them found once; the top ten carry 7.2%. Sequenced input: PBMCs. The receptors stem from a man in his thirties or forties in good health and CMV-seropositive.

In its sample, this clone was seen a few times. This rearrangement joins TRBV19 to TRBJ1-5, with D unclear. CDR3 size: 15 residues. The V gene lost 2 bases and the J gene lost 1 base, with 9 bases spanning the gap. The germline V gene has CDR1 LNHDA and CDR2 SQIVND (reference sequence). In DNA, the CDR3 is TGTGCCAGTAGTATAAGTACACCCAGCAATCAGCCCCAGCATTTT. Translated, it gives CASSISTPSNQPQHF.

In this sample, this clone turned up a few times. The chain combines TRBV5-1 with TRBJ2-7, with a tentative D call TRBD1 (5 bases). Germline V gene sequence: CDR1 SGHRS, CDR2 YFSETQ. V lost 7 bases to trimming and J lost 3 bases, with 11 bases between them. The CDR3 consists of 12 residues. CDR3: CASRQGDYEQYF. The CDR3 coding sequence is TGCGCCAGCCGGCAGGGTGACTACGAGCAGTACTTC.

This clone was seen only a few times. The gene calls are TRBV30 and TRBJ1-5; TRBD1 agrees at 7 bases. Trimming cost V 1 base and J 8 bases; bases outside gene matches: 2. CDR1 is GTSNPN, CDR2 SVGIG, per germline (reference sequence). The CDR3 extends over 12 amino acids. The CDR3 sequence: CAWSGQGEPQHF. For the CDR3, the DNA is TGTGCCTGGAGTGGGCAGGGGGAGCCCCAGCATTTT.

The chain recombines TRBV9 with TRBJ2-5, with 8 bases identical to TRBD2. J lost 5 bases, V lost 4 bases, and 4 bases had no gene match. This CDR3 has 13 residues. Per germline, CDR1 SGDLS and CDR2 YYNGEE. This chain's CDR3 is CASSTRGGETQYF. The DNA of the CDR3 is TGTGCCAGCAGCACCCGGGGGGGGGAGACCCAGTACTTC.

The gene calls are TRBV6-6 and TRBJ1-6; 7 positions agree with TRBD1. Germline V gene sequence: CDR1 MNHNY, CDR2 SVGAGI (reference sequence). The V segment lost 2 bases and the J segment 5 bases; nucleotides outside the gene matches: 0. The CDR3 is 14 amino acids. The CDR3 nucleotides read TGTGCCAGCAGTTACACAGGGGATAATTCACCCCTCCACTTT. Its protein product is CASSYTGDNSPLHF.

This chain connects TRBV5-4 to TRBJ1-4; tentative D call: TRBD1 (6 bases). The CDR3 is 15 residues long. With 5 bases removed from V and 5 bases from J, the gap between germline ends came to 16 bases. The germline gives CDR1 SGHNT, CDR2 YYREEE (reference sequence). The CDR3 protein is CASRTTGQSNEKLFF. The CDR3 coding sequence is TGTGCCAGCAGAACAACGGGACAATCAAATGAAAAACTGTTTTTT.

V gene TRBV7-9 combines with J gene TRBJ2-3; D might be TRBD1 or TRBD2, each matching 7 bases. Germline CDR1 and CDR2: SEHNR and FQNEAQ (reference sequence). The CDR3 has 16 residues. V was pared by 4 bases and J by 3 bases, with 17 bases between. This CDR3 is CASSSNRGGLTDTQYF. The CDR3, as DNA: TGTGCCAGCAGCTCCAACAGGGGAGGGTTAACAGATACGCAGTATTTT.

The rearrangement uses TRBV5-1 and TRBJ2-5, with 12 bases fitting TRBD1. Per the germline V gene, CDR1 is SGHRS and CDR2 is YFSETQ. The CDR3 totals 16 residues. Unmatched junction bases numbered 5, after V lost 0 bases and J lost 5 bases. The CDR3, as DNA: TGCGCCAGCAGCTTGGATGGGACAGGGGGCAGGGAGACCCAGTACTTC. Translation: CASSLDGTGGRETQYF. Complete variable domain (other parts from reference TRBV5-1 and TRBJ2-5): KAGVTQTPRYLIKTRGQQVTLSCSPISGHRSVSWYQQTPGQGLQFLFEYFSETQRNKGNFPGRFSGRQFSNSRSEMNVSTLELGDSALYLCASSLDGTGGRETQYFGPGTRLLVL.

CDR3: CASSIGVRDGTEAFF. The CDR3 DNA reads TGTGCCAGCAGCATCGGTGTGAGGGATGGTACTGAAGCTTTCTTT. The chain couples TRBV9 to TRBJ1-1; no clear D. The CDR3 length is 15 residues. From germline, CDR1 is SGDLS and CDR2 YYNGEE. Trimming left V 4 bases short and J 5 bases short, with 18 bases between.

The V and J genes are TRBV7-6 and TRBJ2-7; 10 bases map to TRBD2. Germline V CDR1 and CDR2: SGHVS, FNYEAQ. The CDR3 has 16 residues. Trimming removed 1 base from V and 5 bases from J; junction bases left unmatched: 8. CDR3 nucleotides: TGTGCCAGCAGCTTAGTTTCAGCGGGAGGGCCCCACGAGCAGTACTTC. It specifies CASSLVSAGGPHEQYF.

The chain recombines TRBV10-3 with TRBJ1-1, with 7 bases aligning to TRBD1. This CDR3 has 15 amino acids. Germline V gives CDR1 ENHRY, CDR2 SYGVKD. Trimming cost V 4 bases and J 0 bases; bases outside gene matches: 5. CDR3 in amino acids: CAISGTTGMNTEAFF. CDR3 sequence (DNA): TGTGCCATCAGTGGGACGACAGGGATGAACACTGAAGCTTTCTTT.

The rearrangement uses TRBV4-3 and TRBJ1-2; D remains ambiguous. V gave up 0 bases and J gave up 6 bases, with 14 bases separating them. The CDR3 spans 15 residues. Germline lookup yields CDR1 LGHNA and CDR2 YSLEER. The CDR3 is CASSQEVRVRHGYTF. CDR3 bases: TGCGCCAGCAGCCAAGAGGTCCGGGTCCGCCATGGCTACACCTTC.

The rearrangement links TRBV5-1 to TRBJ2-5; the D gene is possibly TRBD1 (5 bases). CDR3 length: 15 amino acids. Germline V gene data show CDR1 as SGHRS and CDR2 as YFSETQ. V lost 1 base and J lost 0, with 10 bases in between. The CDR3 DNA follows: TGCGCCAGCAGCTTGAACTCAGGGCACCAAGAGACCCAGTACTTC. Translated, it gives CASSLNSGHQETQYF.

The V call is TRBV9, the J call TRBJ2-1; 12 positions agree with TRBD2. Germline CDR1 is SGDLS and CDR2 is YYNGEE. V dropped 2 bases and J dropped 7; count of bases not matched to a gene: 4. The CDR3 spans 15 residues. The chain's CDR3 is CASSVLAGGGNEQFF. In DNA form, the CDR3 reads TGTGCCAGCAGCGTCCTAGCGGGAGGGGGGAATGAGCAGTTCTTC.